A selection of T cell receptor beta chains follows, all from one sample in a study of cytomegalovirus exposure and HLA in healthy donors. The data were produced by immunoSEQ multiplex PCR, yet TCRdb's version contains in-frame clones alone and is incomplete. The sample records 150,000 to 200,000 clones, more than 80% being singletons. The sequenced material came from PBMCs. The origin of the receptors is a boy between 5 and 17 years old in good health and CMV-seronegative. Both conserved end residues are part of each CDR3. A D gene is named only where the DNA matches it firmly. Clone size is shown for a subset of rows, as once, few, many or a class of expanded clone.

D gene	V gene	J gene	clone size	CDR3 protein	CDR3 DNA
TRBD2	TRBV18	TRBJ2-1	once	CASSGTSGGNNEQFF	TGTGCCAGCTCCGGGACTAGCGGGGGGAACAATGAGCAGTTCTTC
.	TRBV11-3	TRBJ1-1	.	CASSETGEAFF	TGTGCCAGCAGCGAGACAGGTGAAGCTTTCTTT
.	TRBV5-1	TRBJ1-4	.	CASSLEPGEKLFF	TGCGCCAGCAGCTTGGAGCCGGGGGAAAAACTGTTTTTT
.	TRBV9	TRBJ1-2	.	CASSAARGTYGYTF	TGTGCCAGCAGCGCCGCCCGGGGGACCTATGGCTACACCTTC
TRBD1	TRBV7-7	TRBJ2-3	.	CASSSRLTGTDTQYF	TGTGCTAGCAGCTCTCGCCTGACAGGGACAGATACGCAGTATTTT
.	TRBV10-3	TRBJ2-7	.	CAISARDPYEQYF	TGTGCCATCAGTGCGCGGGATCCTTACGAGCAGTACTTC
TRBD1	TRBV18	TRBJ2-7	once	CASSQYRDRTLYEQYF	TGTGCCAGCTCACAGTACCGGGACAGGACGCTATACGAGCAGTACTTC
TRBD1	TRBV6-5	TRBJ1-2	.	CASRLDRGYGYTF	TGTGCCAGCAGACTCGACAGGGGGTATGGCTACACCTTC
.	TRBV15	TRBJ2-7	.	CATSRESGGVNEQYF	TGTGCCACCAGCAGAGAATCGGGCGGGGTTAACGAGCAGTACTTC
.	TRBV19	TRBJ1-2	once	CASSISQGGNYGYTF	TGTGCCAGTAGTATTTCGCAGGGAGGAAACTATGGCTACACCTTC
.	TRBV21-1	TRBJ1-6	few	CASSEQGSSSYNSPLHF	TGTGCCAGCAGCGAACAGGGTTCTAGCTCCTATAATTCACCCCTCCACTTT
TRBD1	TRBV6-1	TRBJ1-5	.	CASSATGVRNQPQHF	TGTGCCAGCAGCGCGACAGGGGTGCGGAATCAGCCCCAGCATTTT
TRBD1	TRBV7-8	TRBJ1-1	.	CASSSRFGQVNTEAFF	TGTGCCAGCAGCTCCCGCTTTGGACAGGTGAACACTGAAGCTTTCTTT
.	TRBV6-1	TRBJ2-6	.	CASSEGPGANVLTF	TGTGCCAGCAGCGAGGGCCCTGGGGCCAACGTCCTGACTTTC
TRBD1	TRBV5-1	TRBJ2-5	once	CASSVGQVQETQYF	TGCGCCAGCAGCGTCGGACAGGTCCAAGAGACCCAGTACTTC
.	TRBV7-9	TRBJ2-5	.	CASSLRQYQETQYF	TGTGCCAGCAGCTTACGACAGTACCAAGAGACCCAGTACTTC
TRBD1	TRBV9	TRBJ1-2	.	CASSEGGQSYGYTF	TGTGCCAGCAGCGAGGGGGGACAGTCCTATGGCTACACCTTC
TRBD1	TRBV5-6	TRBJ2-6	.	CASSDRDRLTGANVLTF	TGTGCCAGCAGCGACCGGGACAGACTCACTGGGGCCAACGTCCTGACTTTC
TRBD2	TRBV7-2	TRBJ2-1	.	CASSPRLAGGLVEQFF	TGTGCCAGCAGCCCTCGACTAGCGGGGGGCCTGGTTGAGCAGTTCTTC
.	TRBV7-8	TRBJ1-4	few	CASSLEWREKLFF	TGTGCCAGCAGCTTAGAGTGGCGGGAAAAACTGTTTTTT
.	TRBV4-2	TRBJ2-5	.	CASSQETYPETQYF	TGTGCCAGCAGCCAAGAAACCTATCCGGAGACCCAGTACTTC
.	TRBV7-2	TRBJ1-5	.	CASSLGQLGNQPQHF	TGTGCCAGCAGCTTAGGACAGCTTGGGAATCAGCCCCAGCATTTT
.	TRBV9	TRBJ2-2	.	CASSVEGISNTGELFF	TGTGCCAGCAGCGTAGAGGGGATATCCAACACCGGGGAGCTGTTTTTT
.	TRBV27	TRBJ1-2	.	CASSLAGDYGYTF	TGTGCCAGCAGTCTCGCAGGGGACTATGGCTACACCTTC
.	TRBV5-5	TRBJ1-5	.	CASSLWGQGVGQPQHF	TGTGCCAGCAGCTTGTGGGGCCAGGGTGTAGGTCAGCCCCAGCATTTT
TRBD2	TRBV19	TRBJ2-1	few	CASGPGLAGAYNEQFF	TGTGCCAGTGGTCCGGGACTAGCGGGAGCCTACAATGAGCAGTTCTTC
TRBD1	TRBV5-1	TRBJ1-1	once	CASSSTGAGNTEAFF	TGCGCCAGCAGTTCGACAGGGGCGGGTAACACTGAAGCTTTCTTT
TRBD2	TRBV5-8	TRBJ2-7	once	CASSLRRLAGLNYEQYF	TGTGCCAGCAGCTTGAGAAGGTTAGCGGGGCTGAACTACGAGCAGTACTTC
TRBD1	TRBV5-1	TRBJ1-4	.	CASSWDREEKLFF	TGCGCCAGCAGCTGGGACAGGGAGGAAAAACTGTTTTTT
TRBD2	TRBV2	TRBJ2-3	.	CASSEGLLAGGLDTRYF	TGTGCCAGCAGTGAAGGTCTCCTAGCGGGGGGGCTGGATACGCGGTATTTT
.	TRBV19	TRBJ1-1	.	CASSEQKNTEAFF	TGTGCCAGTAGTGAACAGAAGAACACTGAAGCTTTCTTT
.	TRBV6-5	TRBJ2-3	.	CASSLEGGGTDTQYF	TGTGCCAGCAGTCTAGAGGGGGGGGGCACAGATACGCAGTATTTT
TRBD1	TRBV6-6	TRBJ1-2	.	CASSFTWDREVGGYTF	TGTGCCAGCAGTTTCACTTGGGACAGGGAAGTTGGTGGCTACACCTTC
TRBD1	TRBV12-5	TRBJ2-2	.	CASGDRVSGELFF	TGTGCTAGTGGGGACAGGGTCTCCGGGGAGCTGTTTTTT
.	TRBV29-1	TRBJ2-7	.	CSVEGAASYEQYF	TGCAGCGTTGAGGGAGCGGCCTCCTACGAGCAGTACTTC
.	TRBV12-5	TRBJ2-7	.	CASAPRANEQYF	TGTGCTAGTGCTCCCAGGGCTAACGAGCAGTACTTC
TRBD2	TRBV5-4	TRBJ2-7	.	CASSWGLAGESYEQYF	TGTGCCAGCAGCTGGGGACTAGCGGGGGAGTCCTACGAGCAGTACTTC
.	TRBV10-3	TRBJ1-5	.	CAISVKGDQPQHF	TGTGCCATCAGTGTAAAAGGGGATCAGCCCCAGCATTTT
.	TRBV7-2	TRBJ2-3	.	CASTTRTIYTDTQYF	TGTGCCAGCACCACCCGCACTATCTACACAGATACGCAGTATTTT
.	TRBV9	TRBJ2-1	.	CASSVAGESEQFF	TGTGCCAGCAGCGTAGCGGGGGAGTCTGAGCAGTTCTTC
.	TRBV2	TRBJ1-5	.	CASSVEGRDQPQHF	TGTGCCAGCAGTGTTGAAGGCAGGGATCAGCCCCAGCATTTT
TRBD1	TRBV5-1	TRBJ2-7	.	CASGTGYEQYF	TGCGCCAGCGGGACAGGCTACGAGCAGTACTTC
TRBD1	TRBV5-4	TRBJ1-5	.	CASSSDRDGNQPQHF	TGTGCCAGCAGCTCTGACAGGGACGGCAATCAGCCCCAGCATTTT
.	TRBV9	TRBJ2-5	.	CASTFGGNPKTQYF	TGTGCCAGCACCTTTGGCGGGAACCCCAAGACCCAGTACTTC
.	TRBV9	TRBJ1-5	.	CASSPEEGSGNQPQHF	TGTGCCAGCAGCCCAGAGGAGGGCTCGGGCAATCAGCCCCAGCATTTT
.	TRBV27	TRBJ2-7	.	CASSLGPTYEQYF	TGTGCCAGCAGTTTGGGGCCTACCTACGAGCAGTACTTC
TRBD2	TRBV27	TRBJ2-7	once	CASRGREGSYEQYF	TGTGCCAGCAGAGGGCGGGAGGGATCTTACGAGCAGTACTTC
TRBD2	TRBV7-2	TRBJ2-1	.	CASTPPGLARNEQFF	TGTGCCAGCACCCCCCCGGGACTAGCGCGCAATGAGCAGTTCTTC
TRBD2	TRBV18	TRBJ2-1	.	CASSPGLAGPYEQFF	TGTGCCAGCTCTCCCGGACTAGCGGGACCCTATGAGCAGTTCTTC
.	TRBV7-8	TRBJ1-4	.	CASSLTLNTRTNEKLFF	TGTGCCAGCAGCTTAACCCTTAATACGAGGACTAATGAAAAACTGTTTTTT
.	TRBV13	TRBJ1-1	.	CASKIGQLLNTEAFF	TGTGCCAGCAAGATTGGACAGCTATTGAACACTGAAGCTTTCTTT
.	TRBV12-5	TRBJ2-7	.	CASAIGGVGAYEQHF	TGTGCTAGTGCCATAGGCGGGGTTGGGGCCTACGAGCAGCACTTC
TRBD2	TRBV9	TRBJ2-7	.	CASSVALSGGSSSYEQYF	TGTGCCAGCAGCGTAGCCCTTAGCGGGGGGTCCAGCTCCTACGAGCAGTACTTC
TRBD2	TRBV18	TRBJ2-3	.	CASSPQGVAGGTDTQYF	TGTGCCAGCTCACCCCAAGGGGTAGCGGGGGGCACAGATACGCAGTATTTT
.	TRBV7-8	TRBJ1-2	.	CASSLDRGVPYGYTF	TGTGCCAGCAGCTTAGATCGGGGGGTCCCCTATGGCTACACCTTC
.	TRBV11-2	TRBJ1-1	few	CASSLGPGEEVNTEAFF	TGTGCCAGCAGCTTAGGCCCGGGCGAGGAGGTGAACACTGAAGCTTTCTTT
.	TRBV6-1	TRBJ1-4	.	CASSEAVMTDTNEKLFF	TGTGCCAGCAGTGAAGCGGTTATGACAGATACTAATGAAAAACTGTTTTTT
TRBD1	TRBV18	TRBJ1-5	.	CASSPGQGHDSNQPQHF	TGTGCCAGCTCACCTGGACAGGGCCATGATAGCAATCAGCCCCAGCATTTT
TRBD2	TRBV6-6	TRBJ2-1	few	CASTRLAGGDNEQFF	TGTGCCAGCACCCGACTAGCGGGAGGGGACAATGAGCAGTTCTTC